One and the same sample provided the 17 T cell receptor beta chains below, sequenced in a study of shared clonotypes between healthy human individuals. Produced via immunoSEQ multiplex PCR; TCRdb's table is partial and in-frame only. The sample yields under 2,000,000 clones, roughly 94% seen once. Cells designated naive CD8 were CD45RO-negative and were positively selected for CCR7, with terminally differentiated effector memory CD45RA+ cells excluded. The sequenced material came from naive CD8+ T cells sorted from blood. The receptor set was obtained from a man aged 18 to 30 in good health.

This chain links TRBV2 with TRBJ2-3; TRBD2 matches 14 bases. The CDR3 covers 15 residues. CDR1 is SNHLY, CDR2 FYNNEI, per germline. V lost 6 bases to trimming and J lost 2 bases; unmatched junction nucleotides: 1. The CDR3 sequence is CASRTSGGATDTQYF. DNA of the CDR3: TGTGCCAGCAGGACTAGCGGGGGGGCCACAGATACGCAGTATTTT.

This rearrangement joins TRBV2 to TRBJ2-2; D gene ambiguous. CDR1 and CDR2 from the germline V gene are SNHLY and FYNNEI. Trimming took off 0 bases at V and 3 bases at J, with 8 bases between the two ends. This CDR3 is built from 15 residues. Written as DNA, the CDR3 is TGTGCCAGCAGTGAAGCGGGTGGGGACACCGGGGAGCTGTTTTTT. It translates to CASSEAGGDTGELFF. Full variable domain (missing parts from reference TRBV2 and TRBJ2-2): EPEVTQTPSHQVTQMGQEVILRCVPISNHLYFYWYRQILGQKVEFLVSFYNNEISEKSEIFDDQFSVERPDGSNFTLKIRSTKLEDSAMYFCASSEAGGDTGELFFGEGSRLTVL.

This chain uses TRBV29-1 with TRBJ1-1; 8 nucleotides line up with TRBD1. There are 17 residues in the CDR3. J lost 0 bases, V lost 0 bases, and 9 bases had no gene match. The germline V gene encodes CDR1 SQVTM and CDR2 ANQGSEA. The CDR3, as DNA: TGCAGCGTTGAAGATCCAGGGACAGGCAGGTTGAACACTGAAGCTTTCTTT. Translation gives CSVEDPGTGRLNTEAFF.

The rearrangement joins TRBV6-5 to TRBJ2-3; D could derive from TRBD1 or TRBD2 (5 bases each). The germline CDR1 and CDR2 sequences are MNHEY and SVGAGI. This CDR3 region has 14 residues. V lost 8 bases to trimming and J lost 4 bases, with 16 bases between them. The CDR3 protein is CASRDGTFSDTQYF. In nucleotides, the CDR3 is TGTGCCAGCCGGGACGGGACCTTCTCAGATACGCAGTATTTT.

V usage is TRBV5-1 and J usage is TRBJ1-1; 8 bases line up with TRBD1. Germline loops: CDR1 SGHRS, CDR2 YFSETQ. The CDR3 spans 14 residues. V lost 4 bases to trimming and J lost 7 bases; unmatched junction nucleotides: 9. This CDR3 reads CASSVPGGGDEAFF. CDR3 bases: TGCGCCAGCAGCGTACCAGGGGGCGGTGATGAAGCTTTCTTT.

J is TRBJ1-2 and V is TRBV25-1, with D perhaps matching TRBD1 (6 bases). Trimming took off 1 base at V and 1 base at J, with 19 bases between the two ends. CDR3 size: 18 residues. The germline V gene encodes CDR1 MGHDK and CDR2 SYGVNS. Here the CDR3 DNA reads TGTGCCAGCAGTGAATGGGGGGCGCGAGTGGGGAGTAACTATGGCTACACCTTC. This codes for CASSEWGARVGSNYGYTF.

CDR3: CTSSQGLAFSTDTQYF. Here the CDR3 DNA reads TGCACCAGCAGCCAAGGGCTAGCGTTCAGCACAGATACGCAGTATTTT. The rearrangement uses TRBV1 and TRBJ2-3; the table's TRBD2 call for D was not verified on the DNA. TRBV1 is tagged as a pseudogene. The CDR3 covers 16 residues.

This chain connects TRBV27 to TRBJ1-2; unclear D gene. V lost 4 bases, J lost 0 bases, and 6 bases lay in between. CDR3 length: 13 amino acids. Germline values: CDR1 MNHEY, CDR2 SMNVEV (reference sequence). CDR3 sequence reads: CASSSEANYGYTF. The CDR3 coding sequence is TGTGCCAGCAGTTCGGAGGCTAACTATGGCTACACCTTC.

About this clone itself: Other nucleotide sequences from this sample produce the same CDR3. The chain couples TRBV7-2 to TRBJ2-7; D not resolved. The CDR3 runs to 12 residues. Germline assignment: CDR1 SGHTA and CDR2 FQGNSA. V lost 5 bases to trimming and J lost 3 bases, with 8 bases between them. The CDR3 sequence: CASSPLGYEQYF. CDR3 coding DNA: TGTGCCAGCAGCCCGCTGGGCTACGAGCAGTACTTC.

The chain uses TRBV28 and TRBJ1-1, with D uncertain. The ends were cut back, 5 bases at V and 1 base at J, with 5 bases in the middle. Germline V gene lookup returns CDR1 MDHEN and CDR2 SYDVKM. The CDR3 is made up of 12 amino acids. CDR3 sequence reads: CASSRPNTEAFF. The CDR3 coding sequence is TGTGCCAGCAGTCGACCGAACACTGAAGCTTTCTTT.

Points on this clone: Other DNA variants within this sample encode the same CDR3. V and J are TRBV18 and TRBJ2-7; D uncertain. V gave up 2 bases and J gave up 1 base, with 3 bases separating them. The CDR3 totals 12 residues. Germline V gene sequence: CDR1 KGHSH, CDR2 LQKENI. The CDR3 DNA follows: TGTGCCAGCTCACCAGGTTCCTACGAGCAGTACTTC. As protein: CASSPGSYEQYF.

The chain carries TRBV15 and TRBJ2-1; D call uncertain. CDR1 is LNHNV, CDR2 YYDKDF, per germline (reference sequence). Trimming removed 4 bases at V and 0 bases at J, with 13 bases between. This CDR3 spans 16 amino acids. The CDR3 reads CATSKSEESSYNEQFF. The CDR3 DNA is TGTGCCACCAGCAAGAGCGAAGAGAGCTCCTACAATGAGCAGTTCTTC.

CDR3 protein: CASSPITGRVYEQYF. The CDR3 DNA is TGTGCCAGCAGTCCCATTACGGGGAGGGTGTACGAGCAGTACTTC. The chain joins TRBV5-6 to TRBJ2-7, with TRBD2 matching 7 bases. After removal of 5 bases from V and 4 bases from J, the junction contained 12 bases not matched to a gene. This CDR3 is 15 amino acids long. The germline CDR1 and CDR2 sequences are SGHDT and YYEEEE.

The sample holds one count of this clone. The chain joins TRBV30 to TRBJ2-1; D possibly corresponds to TRBD2 (6 bases). Trimming removed 0 bases at V and 11 bases at J, with 11 bases between. Per germline, CDR1 GTSNPN and CDR2 SVGIG (reference sequence). The CDR3 has 12 residues. CDR3 sequence reads: CAWSVGGGKQFF. The DNA for the CDR3 is TGTGCCTGGAGTGTGGGTGGAGGGAAGCAGTTCTTC.

The count of this clone is one. The rearrangement uses TRBV28 and TRBJ2-5; maybe TRBD2 (6 bases). Trimming stripped 1 base from V and 2 bases from J, with 11 bases between. CDR3 length: 15 residues. Looked up from germline, CDR1 is MDHEN and CDR2 is SYDVKM. The CDR3 is CASSLLIGGQETQYF. The CDR3 DNA is TGTGCCAGCAGTTTATTGATTGGGGGGCAAGAGACCCAGTACTTC.

The chain links TRBV13 to TRBJ2-7, with 7 bases identical to TRBD2. CDR1 and CDR2 (germline): PRHDT, FYEKMQ (reference sequence). The ends lost 5 bases at V and 0 bases at J; junction bases unmatched: 7. CDR3 length: 15 residues. The CDR3 region is CASSNLAVSSYEQYF. The CDR3 region has the DNA TGTGCCAGCAGCAACCTAGCGGTTAGCTCCTACGAGCAGTACTTC.

The chain employs TRBV9 and TRBJ2-1; possible D gene TRBD2, 5 bases. V lost 0 bases and J lost 2, with 9 bases in between. CDR3 length equals 15 residues. Germline V gene data show CDR1 as SGDLS and CDR2 as YYNGEE. CDR3 sequence: CASSVVGVTYNEQFF. DNA for the CDR3: TGTGCCAGCAGCGTAGTGGGAGTCACCTACAATGAGCAGTTCTTC.